One and the same sample provided the 26 T cell receptor beta chains below, sequenced in a study of blood T cell repertoires in COVID-19. Profiled with immunoSEQ multiplex PCR; TCRdb holds only in-frame clones, not every one. The sample lists roughly 320,000 clones, approximately 85% occurring once. Sequences were obtained from peripheral blood. These receptors originate from a human donor in a cohort sampled during active COVID-19.

This clone occurred a few times. The rearrangement uses TRBV27 and TRBJ2-7, with D unresolved. Germline V gives CDR1 MNHEY, CDR2 SMNVEV (reference sequence). The CDR3 extends over 14 amino acids. The germline V and J ends were trimmed by 4 bases and 1 base, with 11 bases remaining between them. The CDR3 protein is CASSSEYSSYEQYF. CDR3 sequence (DNA): TGTGCCAGCAGTTCGGAGTATTCATCCTACGAGCAGTACTTC.

The J gene is TRBJ2-6, the V gene TRBV7-6, with 7 bases matching TRBD1. J was trimmed by 0 bases and V by 4 bases; bases with no gene match: 15. CDR3 size: 20 residues. Per the germline V gene, CDR1 is SGHVS and CDR2 is FNYEAQ. CDR3 DNA: TGTGCCAGCAGCTCTTCTCTAATCAGGGGGTCCCTCTCTGGGGCCAACGTCCTGACTTTC. Encoded protein: CASSSSLIRGSLSGANVLTF. Supplemented by reference TRBV7-6 and TRBJ2-6, the full variable domain reads GAGVSQSPRYKVTKRGQDVALRCDPISGHVSLYWYRQALGQGPEFLTYFNYEAQQDKSGLPNDRFSAERPEGSISTLTIQRTEQRDSAMYRCASSSSLIRGSLSGANVLTFGAGSRLTVL.

This clone occurred a few times. V is TRBV7-3 and J is TRBJ2-7; TRBD1 aligns across 7 bases. The ends lost 1 base at V and 4 bases at J; junction bases unmatched: 1. The CDR3 spans 13 residues. Germline-derived CDR1 and CDR2 are SGHTA and FQGTGA. CDR3 bases: TGTGCCAGCAGCTTAATCAGGGGGTACGAGCAGTACTTC. Protein product: CASSLIRGYEQYF.

This clone was found a few times. J is TRBJ2-2 and V is TRBV19, with D perhaps matching TRBD2 (7 bases). The CDR3 is made up of 15 amino acids. Germline assignment: CDR1 LNHDA and CDR2 SQIVND (reference sequence). V was trimmed by 6 bases and J by 4 bases, leaving 15 bases between them. Here the CDR3 reads CASSGGPGSTGELFF. The CDR3 DNA sequence: TGTGCCAGTAGCGGGGGGCCGGGTAGCACCGGGGAGCTGTTTTTT.

The genes are TRBV6-5 and TRBJ1-1, with D hard to call. Trimming took off 7 bases at V and 3 bases at J, with 15 bases between the two ends. The CDR3 totals 14 residues. Germline assignment: CDR1 MNHEY and CDR2 SVGAGI. The CDR3 sequence is CASKSNSLDTEAFF. CDR3 DNA: TGTGCCAGCAAGTCGAATAGCCTAGACACTGAAGCTTTCTTT.

The chain employs TRBV7-9 and TRBJ2-3; D perhaps matches TRBD1 (6 bases). CDR3 length: 17 amino acids. The germline V and J ends were trimmed by 4 bases and 0 bases, with 17 bases remaining between them. The germline V gene encodes CDR1 SEHNR and CDR2 FQNEAQ (reference sequence). The CDR3 region has the DNA TGTGCCAGCAGCTCAATCAACAGGGAAGGGAGCACAGATACGCAGTATTTT. This translates into CASSSINREGSTDTQYF. Filled out from reference TRBV7-9 and TRBJ2-3, the complete variable domain reads DTGVSQNPRHKITKRGQNVTFRCDPISEHNRLYWYRQTLGQGPEFLTYFQNEAQLEKSRLLSDRFSAERPKGSFSTLEIQRTEQGDSAMYLCASSSINREGSTDTQYFGPGTRLTVL.

The V call is TRBV18, the J call TRBJ1-2; D not resolved. Germline V gives CDR1 KGHSH, CDR2 LQKENI. The CDR3 has 17 residues. Trimming stripped 3 bases from V and 0 bases from J, with 17 bases between. The CDR3 is CASSPGVAGASNYGYTF. The CDR3 DNA reads as TGTGCCAGCTCACCCGGCGTGGCAGGCGCTTCTAACTATGGCTACACCTTC.

This clone was seen a handful of times. The CDR3 sequence is CASSLVQGSRNSPLHF. The CDR3 DNA reads TGTGCCAGCAGCTTGGTGCAGGGAAGCCGGAATTCACCCCTCCACTTT. The chain links TRBV5-6 to TRBJ1-6; D might be TRBD1 (5 bases). The CDR3 is made up of 16 amino acids. CDR1 is SGHDT and CDR2 is YYEEEE in the germline V gene. Trimming left V 0 bases short and J 7 bases short, with 14 bases between.

The chain uses TRBV2 and TRBJ2-3; D is perhaps TRBD2 (5 bases). The CDR3 is 15 residues long. CDR1 is SNHLY and CDR2 is FYNNEI in the germline V gene. V was cut by 4 bases and J by 6 bases, with 17 bases left in between. In DNA, the CDR3 is TGTGCCAGCAGTGTGGCGGGTCCGACTCTGGATACGCAGTATTTT. It encodes CASSVAGPTLDTQYF.

The rearrangement uses TRBV18 and TRBJ1-1, with 9 bases aligning to TRBD1. Trimming cost V 4 bases and J 1 base; bases outside gene matches: 4. The germline V gene has CDR1 KGHSH and CDR2 LQKENI. The CDR3 is 15 amino acids. The CDR3 coding sequence is TGTGCCAGCTCACAGACAGGGGGAAAGAACACTGAAGCTTTCTTT. Protein product: CASSQTGGKNTEAFF.

V is TRBV4-2 and J is TRBJ1-5; D gene uncertain. V gave up 4 bases and J gave up 5 bases, with 9 bases separating them. Germline CDR1 and CDR2: LGHNA and YNFKEQ. CDR3 length equals 13 residues. The CDR3 protein is CASSRTHDQPQHF. CDR3 in DNA: TGTGCCAGCAGCCGCACACATGATCAGCCCCAGCATTTT.

This clone was detected only once. V and J are TRBV6-5 and TRBJ1-1, with D perhaps matching TRBD1 (6 bases). CDR1 is MNHEY and CDR2 is SVGAGI in the germline V gene. CDR3 length equals 15 residues. Trimming cost V 2 bases and J 1 base, with 11 bases left between them. The CDR3: CASSYTHRANTEAFF. The CDR3 coding sequence is TGTGCCAGCAGTTACACCCACAGGGCGAACACTGAAGCTTTCTTT.

V is TRBV5-1 and J is TRBJ1-1; 8 bases are shared with TRBD1. V trimming: 4 bases; J trimming: 4 bases; junction bases outside the gene matches: 6. Germline-derived CDR1 and CDR2 are SGHRS and YFSETQ. The CDR3 extends over 14 amino acids. As DNA, the CDR3 is TGCGCCAGCAGCACCGGACAGGGACTCACTGAAGCTTTCTTT. Protein sequence: CASSTGQGLTEAFF.

The chain joins TRBV3-1 (or the pseudogene TRBV3-2) to TRBJ1-2; a possible D gene is TRBD1 (5 bases). The CDR3 covers 12 residues. V was clipped by 5 bases and J by 6 bases, with 10 bases between them. In germline, CDR1 is LGHDT, CDR2 YNNKEL (reference sequence). CDR3 loop: CASSLRQHGYTF. The DNA for the CDR3 is TGTGCCAGCAGCTTGCGACAGCATGGCTACACCTTC.

The genes are TRBV6-5 and TRBJ1-2, with D possibly matching TRBD1 (6 bases). The germline V gene has CDR1 MNHEY and CDR2 SVGAGI. The CDR3 length is 13 residues. Trimming cost V 7 bases and J 4 bases, with 13 bases left between them. CDR3 nucleotide sequence: TGTGCCAGCATCGGACAGTTGGGCTATGGCTACACCTTC. It yields the protein CASIGQLGYGYTF.

The rearrangement joins TRBV5-1 to TRBJ1-3; the D gene is possibly TRBD1 (5 bases). This CDR3 comprises 17 residues. V shed 1 base and J shed 0 bases, with 14 bases lying between them. Germline assignment: CDR1 SGHRS and CDR2 YFSETQ. CDR3 in DNA: TGCGCCAGCAGCTTGTCTGTCATGGGGGGCTCTGGAAACACCATATATTTT. It codes for CASSLSVMGGSGNTIYF.

The chain links TRBV30 to TRBJ1-1; D is unclear. The CDR3 sequence is 14 residues long. CDR1 and CDR2 from the germline V gene are GTSNPN and SVGIG (reference sequence). Trimming removed 0 bases from V and 1 base from J, with 9 bases in between. The CDR3 region is CAWSVLGENTEAFF. CDR3 DNA: TGTGCCTGGAGTGTACTAGGCGAGAACACTGAAGCTTTCTTT.

The chain joins TRBV5-6 to TRBJ1-1; 8 nucleotides line up with TRBD1. This CDR3 has 14 residues. CDR1 is SGHDT and CDR2 is YYEEEE in the germline V gene. Trimming cost V 2 bases and J 4 bases; bases outside gene matches: 4. The CDR3 nucleotides read TGTGCCAGCAGCTTCCAGGGGGCGGGCACTGAAGCTTTCTTT. It specifies CASSFQGAGTEAFF.

The V gene is TRBV4-1, the J gene TRBJ1-4; 11 positions agree with TRBD1. The CDR3 length is 20 residues. Germline-derived CDR1 and CDR2 are MGHRA and YSYEKL. The V gene end was trimmed by 5 bases and the J gene end by 0 bases; junction bases not matched to a gene: 14. As DNA, the CDR3 is TGCGCCAGCAGCTCGCTGAGGACAGGGGGCGACCCAGCAACTAATGAAAAACTGTTTTTT. This sequence encodes CASSSLRTGGDPATNEKLFF.

J is TRBJ2-3 and V is TRBV7-3; the D gene is possibly TRBD2 (6 bases). Trimming pared 7 bases from V and 2 bases from J, leaving 16 bases between. The CDR3 covers 15 residues. The V gene's germline CDR1 is SGHTA and CDR2 FQGTGA. CDR3 amino acids: CASTKRAFFTDTQYF. CDR3 DNA sequence: TGTGCCAGCACCAAGCGGGCCTTCTTCACAGATACGCAGTATTTT.

A single count supports this clone. The chain joins TRBV3-1 (or the pseudogene TRBV3-2) to TRBJ2-5; 15 bases fit TRBD2. There are 17 residues in the CDR3. Germline CDR1 reads LGHDT; CDR2 reads YNNKEL (reference sequence). The junction had 5 bases not matched to a gene; V was cut back by 4 bases and J by 2 bases. CDR3 protein: CASSRGLAGGEQETQYF. The CDR3 DNA reads as TGTGCCAGCAGCCGGGGACTAGCGGGGGGCGAACAAGAGACCCAGTACTTC.

The chain joins TRBV12-3 or TRBV12-4 to TRBJ2-7, with D possibly being TRBD2 (6 bases). Trimming removed 8 bases at V and 2 bases at J, with 10 bases between. The CDR3 has 12 residues. CDR3 loop: CASGRLTYEQYF. DNA for the CDR3: TGTGCCAGCGGGAGGCTTACCTACGAGCAGTACTTC.

The V call is TRBV20-1, the J call TRBJ2-7; 9 bases line up with TRBD1. This CDR3 contains 16 residues. Looked up from germline, CDR1 is DFQATT and CDR2 is SNEGSKA (reference sequence). With V trimmed by 3 bases and J by 1 base, 10 bases remained unmatched. CDR3 DNA: TGCAGTGCTAGTGCCCCGACAGGGGGGTCGTCCTACGAGCAGTACTTC. Translated: CSASAPTGGSSYEQYF.

The chain couples TRBV9 to TRBJ1-2; the D is unclear. CDR3 length equals 14 residues. V lost 4 bases, J lost 1 base, and 11 bases lay in between. Germline CDR1 SGDLS, CDR2 YYNGEE. DNA for the CDR3: TGTGCCAGCAGCCCTAGAAGAATTAACTATGGCTACACCTTC. It encodes CASSPRRINYGYTF.

The V and J genes are TRBV9 and TRBJ1-4, with D possibly matching TRBD1 (6 bases). Germline CDR1 is SGDLS and CDR2 is YYNGEE. V gave up 0 bases and J gave up 0 bases, with 9 bases separating them. The CDR3 runs to 16 residues. This CDR3 is CASSVGGGATNEKLFF. CDR3 in DNA: TGTGCCAGCAGCGTAGGAGGGGGTGCAACTAATGAAAAACTGTTTTTT.

The chain employs TRBV7-9 and TRBJ2-2, with a weak D call TRBD1 (5 bases). V was clipped by 4 bases and J by 2 bases, with 14 bases between them. The CDR3 has 16 residues. Germline CDR1 and CDR2: SEHNR and FQNEAQ (reference sequence). The CDR3 coding sequence is TGTGCCAGCAGCTCGGACACAACTCAAAACACCGGGGAGCTGTTTTTT. It translates to CASSSDTTQNTGELFF.